Listed here are 32 T cell receptor beta chains from one sample, sequenced in a study of shared clonotypes between healthy human individuals. Profiled with immunoSEQ multiplex PCR; TCRdb holds only in-frame clones, not every one. This table holds about 680,000 clones, roughly 72% found once. What was sequenced was memory CD4+ T cells sorted from blood. The subset was: CD45RA-negative fraction. The receptors were gathered from a woman in her 30s in good health.

Concerning this clone itself: The same CDR3 arises from other DNA sequences in this sample as well. The V and J genes are TRBV18 and TRBJ1-1, with D perhaps matching TRBD1 (5 bases). V gave up 3 bases and J gave up 0 bases, with 8 bases separating them. The CDR3 is 14 amino acids. Germline V gene sequence: CDR1 KGHSH, CDR2 LQKENI. The CDR3 region is CASSPGAMNTEAFF. CDR3 in DNA: TGTGCCAGCTCACCTGGGGCGATGAACACTGAAGCTTTCTTT.

This clone was detected a few times. This chain joins TRBV2 and TRBJ2-7; D gene uncertain. Germline CDR1 and CDR2: SNHLY and FYNNEI. V shed 4 bases and J shed 4 bases, with 5 bases lying between them. The CDR3 extends over 11 amino acids. CDR3 residues: CASSVEYEQYF. In DNA form, the CDR3 reads TGTGCCAGCAGTGTAGAATACGAGCAGTACTTC.

The gene calls are TRBV5-1 and TRBJ2-2; the match to TRBD1 covers 10 bases. V was pared by 3 bases and J by 5 bases, with 1 base of the junction left unmatched. CDR3 length equals 14 residues. Germline lookup yields CDR1 SGHRS and CDR2 YFSETQ. In DNA, the CDR3 is TGCGCCAGCAGCTCGGGACAGGGGACCGGGGAGCTGTTTTTT. Amino acids: CASSSGQGTGELFF.

The rearrangement joins TRBV2 to TRBJ1-5; possibly TRBD1 for D (6 bases). The CDR3 is 15 amino acids. Trimming stripped 5 bases from V and 3 bases from J, with 14 bases between. Per germline, CDR1 SNHLY and CDR2 FYNNEI. The chain's CDR3 is CASSSQGVINQPQHF. The CDR3 DNA is TGTGCCAGCAGTTCACAGGGTGTGATCAATCAGCCCCAGCATTTT.

The rearrangement joins TRBV4-1 to TRBJ1-4, with 8 positions matching TRBD1. Unmatched junction bases numbered 6, after V lost 5 bases and J lost 7 bases. The CDR3 is made up of 14 amino acids. Germline V gene lookup returns CDR1 MGHRA and CDR2 YSYEKL. This chain's CDR3 is CASSRQGTIEKLFF. CDR3 sequence (DNA): TGCGCCAGCAGCAGACAGGGGACGATTGAAAAACTGTTTTTT.

The chain is built from TRBV5-4 and TRBJ2-2; D is perhaps TRBD2 (5 bases). The CDR3 totals 18 residues. The germline CDR1 and CDR2 sequences are SGHNT and YYREEE (reference sequence). V lost 0 bases and J lost 1, with 16 bases in between. The CDR3 coding sequence is TGTGCCAGCAGCTTGGAGCCGGGGAGAGCCGAGAACACCGGGGAGCTGTTTTTT. Translated, it gives CASSLEPGRAENTGELFF.

This sequence joins TRBV5-6 and TRBJ1-1, with TRBD1 matching over 7 bases. Germline trimming cut 2 bases from V and 4 bases from J; bases unmatched to any gene: 2. This CDR3 has 13 residues. CDR1 SGHDT and CDR2 YYEEEE come from the germline V gene. CDR3 bases: TGTGCCAGCAGCTTTCAGGGGGGCACTGAAGCTTTCTTT. Encoded protein: CASSFQGGTEAFF.

This clone was counted a few times. CDR3 sequence (DNA): TGCGCCAGCAAGGCAGGGCGAGACACTGAAGCTTTCTTT. As protein: CASKAGRDTEAFF. The J gene is TRBJ1-1, the V gene TRBV10-1; D possibly corresponds to TRBD1 (5 bases). V was cut by 7 bases and J by 3 bases, with 12 bases left in between. CDR3 length: 13 amino acids. CDR1 and CDR2 from the germline V gene are WNHNN and SYGVQD (reference sequence).

This chain uses TRBV11-3 with TRBJ2-2; D not certain. Germline lookup yields CDR1 SGHNT and CDR2 YENEEA. The CDR3 extends over 15 amino acids. V was cut by 1 base and J by 2 bases, with 8 bases left in between. CDR3 residues: CASSLGGTNTGELFF. The CDR3 bases are TGTGCCAGCAGCTTAGGGGGAACTAACACCGGGGAGCTGTTTTTT.

In the case of this clone: Within the sample, other DNA sequences also encode this same CDR3. This rearrangement joins TRBV4-2 to TRBJ1-2, with 7 bases identical to TRBD1. In germline, CDR1 is LGHNA, CDR2 YNFKEQ. The CDR3 is 13 residues long. Trimming at V came to 4 bases and at J to 5 bases, leaving 4 bases not matched to a gene. CDR3 sequence (DNA): TGTGCCAGCAGCCGGGGGACAGATTATGGCTACACCTTC. Residues: CASSRGTDYGYTF.

This clone was detected only a few times. The rearrangement joins TRBV10-3 to TRBJ1-4; tentatively, D is TRBD1 (6 bases). The ends were cut back, 6 bases at V and 6 bases at J, with 11 bases in the middle. Germline V gene data show CDR1 as ENHRY and CDR2 as SYGVKD. This CDR3 is built from 13 residues. The CDR3 coding sequence is TGTGCCATCAGAGAGGACAGTCATGAAAAACTGTTTTTT. Translation: CAIREDSHEKLFF.

This clone was seen once. V gene TRBV27 combines with J gene TRBJ2-3; 12 bases align to TRBD2. In germline, CDR1 is MNHEY, CDR2 SMNVEV (reference sequence). V gave up 5 bases and J gave up 0 bases; unmatched junction bases: 3. The CDR3 spans 16 residues. The CDR3, as DNA: TGTGCCAGCAGTCCAGGGACTAGCGGGAGCACAGATACGCAGTATTTT. Encoded protein: CASSPGTSGSTDTQYF.

Worth noting for this clone: This sequence is one base from a far larger clone and is likely a read error. In the same sample, other DNA sequences code for this CDR3. The rearrangement uses TRBV25-1 and TRBJ2-7; D gene uncertain. Germline V CDR1 and CDR2: MGHDK, SYGVNS. This CDR3 has 11 residues. V lost 4 bases and J 0 bases, leaving 1 base between the germline ends. CDR3 sequence: CASSGSYEQYF. The CDR3 bases are TGTGCCAGCAGTGGCTCCTACGAGCAGTACTTC.

In this sample, this clone turned up a few times. V usage is TRBV28 and J usage is TRBJ2-3; no definite D call. V gave up 6 bases and J gave up 1 base, with 11 bases separating them. This CDR3 is 14 amino acids long. In germline, CDR1 is MDHEN, CDR2 SYDVKM. The CDR3 is CASRLISGTDTQYF. CDR3 nucleotides: TGTGCCAGCAGGTTGATCAGCGGCACAGATACGCAGTATTTT.

The rearrangement uses TRBV5-4 and TRBJ2-7, with 9 bases lining up with TRBD2. The CDR3 runs 13 residues. CDR1 is SGHNT, CDR2 YYREEE, per germline (reference sequence). V lost 4 bases to trimming and J lost 6 bases; unmatched junction nucleotides: 5. The CDR3 sequence: CASSPGTSFEQYF. The CDR3 nucleotides read TGTGCCAGCAGCCCCGGGACTAGCTTCGAGCAGTACTTC.

The chain is built from TRBV14 and TRBJ2-2, with 8 bases matching TRBD2. CDR3 size: 15 residues. Germline trimming cut 0 bases from V and 3 bases from J; bases unmatched to any gene: 0. Germline CDR1 SGHDN, CDR2 FVKESK. CDR3 DNA sequence: TGTGCCAGCAGCCAAGAGGGACTAGACACCGGGGAGCTGTTTTTT. Residues: CASSQEGLDTGELFF.

CDR3 protein: CASSVDEGLWSGYTF. In DNA, the CDR3 is TGTGCCAGCAGCGTAGATGAGGGCCTCTGGAGTGGCTACACCTTC. This chain uses TRBV9 with TRBJ1-2, with D unresolved. V lost 0 bases to trimming and J lost 7 bases, with 16 bases between them. The germline V gene has CDR1 SGDLS and CDR2 YYNGEE. This CDR3 contains 15 residues. The whole variable domain, filled in from reference TRBV9 and TRBJ1-2, reads DSGVTQTPKHLITATGQRVTLRCSPRSGDLSVYWYQQSLDQGLQFLIQYYNGEERAKGNILERFSAQQFPDLHSELNLSSLELGDSALYFCASSVDEGLWSGYTFGSGTRLTVV.

This clone occurred a few times. CDR3 loop: CASSSGTSGSGLFSVYEQYF. As DNA, the CDR3 is TGTGCCAGCTCATCCGGGACTAGCGGGAGTGGCTTATTTAGTGTCTACGAGCAGTACTTC. The gene calls are TRBV18 and TRBJ2-7; TRBD2 matches 14 bases. Looked up from germline, CDR1 is KGHSH and CDR2 is LQKENI. The CDR3 consists of 20 residues. The ends lost 5 bases at V and 3 bases at J; junction bases unmatched: 18.

The chain joins TRBV27 to TRBJ2-7, with D perhaps matching TRBD2 (6 bases). V gave up 2 bases and J gave up 6 bases, with 17 bases separating them. The CDR3 sequence is 15 residues long. Germline lookup yields CDR1 MNHEY and CDR2 SMNVEV (reference sequence). The CDR3 region is CASSLQAGPRGEQYF. The CDR3 nucleotides read TGTGCCAGCAGTTTACAGGCCGGGCCGCGGGGCGAGCAGTACTTC.

The CDR3 region is CASSQDLVGGPTEAFF. The CDR3 coding sequence is TGTGCCAGCAGCCAAGATCTTGTGGGGGGACCCACTGAAGCTTTCTTT. V usage is TRBV4-2 and J usage is TRBJ1-1; D may be TRBD1 (5 bases). The CDR3 length is 16 residues. Germline lookup yields CDR1 LGHNA and CDR2 YNFKEQ. Deletions cut 0 bases from V and 4 bases from J, with 15 bases between.

The rearrangement links TRBV6-5 to TRBJ2-7, with TRBD1 matching 8 bases. The CDR3 loop spans 15 amino acids. Germline V lookup: CDR1 MNHEY, CDR2 SVGAGI. The trim removed 5 bases at V and 3 bases at J, leaving 9 bases unmatched. Here the CDR3 reads CASSNDRGSRYEQYF. In DNA form, the CDR3 reads TGTGCCAGCAGTAATGACAGGGGAAGTCGCTACGAGCAGTACTTC.

The chain has TRBV6-5 and TRBJ2-2; D unclear. The V end lost 5 bases, the J end lost 6 bases, and 10 bases lay between the germline ends. CDR3 length: 13 residues. CDR1 MNHEY and CDR2 SVGAGI come from the germline V gene. The CDR3, as DNA: TGTGCCAGCAGTCTCAAGGTCCCCGGGGAGCTGTTTTTT. Amino acid sequence: CASSLKVPGELFF.

Only one count was recorded for this clone. V usage is TRBV4-1 and J usage is TRBJ1-1; tentatively, D is TRBD1 (5 bases). This CDR3 spans 15 amino acids. CDR1 is MGHRA, CDR2 YSYEKL, per germline. V lost 0 bases and J 5 bases, leaving 13 bases between the germline ends. The CDR3 DNA reads TGCGCCAGCAGCCAAGAACCAGGGATCGGGACTGAAGCTTTCTTT. This translates into CASSQEPGIGTEAFF.

This clone was recorded many times. The chain recombines TRBV7-2 with TRBJ2-7, with D perhaps TRBD1 or TRBD2 (5 bases each). This CDR3 region has 13 residues. Germline assignment: CDR1 SGHTA and CDR2 FQGNSA. The V gene lost 6 bases and the J gene lost 5 bases, with 14 bases spanning the gap. The CDR3 coding sequence is TGTGCCAGCAGTTTCACCGGGGCCCACGAGCAGTACTTC. It is translated as CASSFTGAHEQYF.

This clone was recorded at least ten times. The chain carries TRBV9 and TRBJ2-3, with TRBD1 as a possible D gene (5 bases). The germline gives CDR1 SGDLS, CDR2 YYNGEE. The CDR3 spans 13 residues. The V end was cut by 4 bases, the J end by 4 bases, with 10 bases between. CDR3 DNA sequence: TGTGCCAGCAGCCCAAGGGGATCAGATACGCAGTATTTT. Protein sequence: CASSPRGSDTQYF.

The chain carries TRBV7-8 and TRBJ1-3, with D tentatively TRBD1 (6 bases). The CDR3 is 15 residues long. CDR1 and CDR2 from the germline V gene are SGHVS and FQNEAQ. The V gene lost 5 bases and the J gene lost 2 bases, with 13 bases spanning the gap. The CDR3, as DNA: TGTGCCAGCAGCCCCTCCCAGGGGACTGGAAACACCATATATTTT. Its protein is CASSPSQGTGNTIYF.

The rearrangement joins TRBV6-1 to TRBJ2-3, with TRBD1 matching over 7 bases. The CDR3 length is 13 residues. The ends lost 4 bases at V and 7 bases at J; junction bases unmatched: 5. Per the germline V gene, CDR1 is MNHNS and CDR2 is SASEGT. The CDR3 loop reads CASSGQGGNTQYF. CDR3 DNA sequence: TGTGCCAGCAGTGGACAGGGCGGAAATACGCAGTATTTT.

This chain joins TRBV7-7 and TRBJ2-2; 11 nucleotides align to TRBD2. Trimming removed 5 bases from V and 6 bases from J; junction bases left unmatched: 5. CDR1 is SSHAT and CDR2 is FNYEAQ in the germline V gene (reference sequence). The CDR3 loop spans 15 amino acids. The CDR3 reads CASSITSGSAGELFF. CDR3 nucleotides: TGTGCCAGCAGCATCACTAGCGGGAGCGCCGGGGAGCTGTTTTTT.

This clone was seen just once. V gene TRBV18 combines with J gene TRBJ2-7, with D unclear. The CDR3 is made up of 14 amino acids. V lost 0 bases, J lost 3 bases, and 9 bases lay in between. CDR1 KGHSH and CDR2 LQKENI come from the germline V gene. For the CDR3, the DNA is TGTGCCAGCTCACCACCAGGGAACCTCTACGAGCAGTACTTC. The encoded protein is CASSPPGNLYEQYF.

The chain uses TRBV5-4 and TRBJ1-2; 7 nucleotides agree with TRBD1. CDR3 length equals 15 residues. The germline CDR1 and CDR2 sequences are SGHNT and YYREEE (reference sequence). V gave up 4 bases and J gave up 5 bases; unmatched junction bases: 11. This CDR3 reads CASSRPGSGGYGYTF. CDR3 DNA sequence: TGTGCCAGCAGCCGACCGGGTTCAGGGGGATATGGCTACACCTTC.

This rearrangement joins TRBV19 to TRBJ2-7; D is perhaps TRBD1 or TRBD2 (6 bases each). Germline CDR1 reads LNHDA; CDR2 reads SQIVND (reference sequence). Trimming removed 1 base at V and 2 bases at J, with 12 bases between. The CDR3 sequence is 15 residues long. As DNA, the CDR3 is TGTGCCAGTAGTATAGGGCCCGGGGGCGCCTACGAGCAGTACTTC. Protein sequence: CASSIGPGGAYEQYF. The entire variable domain, with the rest obtained from reference TRBV19 and TRBJ2-7, is as follows: DGGITQSPKYLFRKEGQNVTLSCEQNLNHDAMYWYRQDPGQGLRLIYYSQIVNDFQKGDIAEGYSVSREKKESFPLTVTSAQKNPTAFYLCASSIGPGGAYEQYFGPGTRLTVT.

This chain links TRBV7-2 with TRBJ2-4; 10 bases are shared with TRBD1. V was clipped by 5 bases and J by 0 bases; unmatched bases: 1. From germline, CDR1 is SGHTA and CDR2 FQGNSA. This CDR3 comprises 15 residues. As DNA, the CDR3 is TGTGCCAGCAGCGACAGGGGGCTAGCCAAAAACATTCAGTACTTC. It specifies CASSDRGLAKNIQYF.